The T cell receptor (beta chain) described here comes from a study of T-cell memory formation after mild COVID-19. About the study: Among the donors, TCR clusters were largely specific to each donor.

The germline gives CDR1 SGHTA, CDR2 FQGNSA. Trimming took 7 bases from V and 3 from J; bases not matched to a gene: 8. CDR3 size: 14 residues. TCRdb reprocessed the 5' RACE reads via MiXCR and lists one record per CDR3 protein. The sample lists under 350,000 distinct CDR3 sequences, 16% occurring once. Material for sequencing was PBMCs or a T cell subset sorted from them (not recorded which). The source is a man between 18 and 35 years old who had mild COVID-19 (a few samples of this study predate the infection). Cell type and time point are not known. This chain joins TRBV7-2 and TRBJ2-5; 7 nucleotides match TRBD2. The CDR3 region is CASTAWGGEETQYF. The CDR3 DNA sequence: TGTGCCAGCACCGCCTGGGGGGGTGAAGAGACCCAGTACTTC.